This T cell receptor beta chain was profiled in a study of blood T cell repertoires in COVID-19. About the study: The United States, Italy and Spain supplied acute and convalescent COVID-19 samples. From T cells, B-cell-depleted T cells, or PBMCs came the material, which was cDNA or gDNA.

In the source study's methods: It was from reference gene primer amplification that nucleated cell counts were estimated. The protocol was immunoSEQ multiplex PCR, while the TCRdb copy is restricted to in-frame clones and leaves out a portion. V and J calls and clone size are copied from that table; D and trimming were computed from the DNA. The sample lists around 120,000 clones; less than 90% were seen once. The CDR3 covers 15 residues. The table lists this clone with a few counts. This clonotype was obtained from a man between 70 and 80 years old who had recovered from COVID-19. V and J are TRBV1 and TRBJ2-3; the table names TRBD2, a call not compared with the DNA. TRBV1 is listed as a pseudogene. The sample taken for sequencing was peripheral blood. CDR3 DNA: TGCACCAGCAGCCAAGAGACTAGCGGCACAGATACGCAGTATTTT. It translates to CTSSQETSGTDTQYF.